Below are 12 T cell receptor beta chains sequenced from a single sample in a study of T cells in Graves' hyperthyroidism and ophthalmopathy. Researchers amplified the TCR beta CDR3 regions from RNA transcripts. HTBI primers were employed in a first-round RT-PCR of the TCR CDR3. A single record per CDR3 protein comes from TCRdb applying MiXCR to the multiplex PCR reads. The profile shows 530,000 or so distinct CDR3 sequences, 15% to 20% of them singletons. Input material: blood. The receptors were sampled from a woman under 30 with Graves' ophthalmopathy.

To note about this clonotype: A single base separates this from a much larger clone, so it may be a read error. The rearrangement uses TRBV12-3 or TRBV12-4 and TRBJ1-3; D unresolved. The CDR3 is 15 amino acids. The CDR3 reads CASSPRRSSGNTVYF. The CDR3 DNA sequence: TGTGCCAGCAGTCCACGACGGAGCTCTGGAAACACCGTATATTTT.

This clonotype was seen only a few times. The chain uses TRBV9 and TRBJ2-1; 7 bases map to TRBD2. There are 18 residues in the CDR3. Per germline, CDR1 SGDLS and CDR2 YYNGEE. Unmatched junction bases numbered 14, after V lost 0 bases and J lost 5 bases. CDR3 in DNA: TGTGCCAGCAGCGTAGACCCCCACCTTGCGGGAGCCAACAATGAGCAGTTCTTC. Translated: CASSVDPHLAGANNEQFF.

The chain joins TRBV5-5 to TRBJ1-1; 7 nucleotides align to TRBD1. V lost 3 bases to trimming and J lost 3 bases; unmatched junction nucleotides: 11. This CDR3 is built from 16 residues. Per the germline V gene, CDR1 is SGHKS and CDR2 is YYEKEE (reference sequence). DNA of the CDR3: TGTGCCAGCAGCTCTACAGGGGTTGAGGTTCACACTGAAGCTTTCTTT. This sequence encodes CASSSTGVEVHTEAFF.

This clonotype was observed at least ten times. The V and J genes are TRBV27 and TRBJ1-1, with a possible D match to TRBD1 (5 bases). The germline V and J ends were trimmed by 6 bases and 0 bases, with 14 bases remaining between them. CDR3 length: 15 amino acids. Germline CDR1 is MNHEY and CDR2 is SMNVEV (reference sequence). CDR3 in DNA: TGTGCCAGCAGAATCACCCAGGACATGAACACTGAAGCTTTCTTT. This codes for CASRITQDMNTEAFF.

The gene calls are TRBV28 and TRBJ1-1; D unresolved. The CDR3 is made up of 12 amino acids. CDR1 is MDHEN and CDR2 is SYDVKM in the germline V gene. V was clipped by 6 bases and J by 3 bases, with 8 bases between them. The CDR3: CASRWRHTEAFF. In DNA form, the CDR3 reads TGTGCCAGCAGGTGGCGGCACACTGAAGCTTTCTTT.

The sample holds a few counts of this clonotype. A single base separates this from a much larger clone, so it may be a read error. The chain joins TRBV3-1 to TRBJ1-1; D gene uncertain. This CDR3 has 15 amino acids. Germline V gene sequence: CDR1 LGHDT, CDR2 YNNKEL (reference sequence). CDR3 in amino acids: CAGSQEASMNTEAFF. The CDR3 DNA reads TGTGCCGGCAGCCAAGAGGCCAGTATGAACACTGAAGCTTTCTTT.

This clonotype was seen a handful of times. V is TRBV10-1 and J is TRBJ2-3, with TRBD2 identical over 12 bases. Germline V gene data show CDR1 as WNHNN and CDR2 as SYGVQD (reference sequence). The V gene end was trimmed by 3 bases and the J gene end by 3 bases; junction bases not matched to a gene: 7. This CDR3 has 17 amino acids. The CDR3 region is CASSDPTSGGGTDTQYF. CDR3 nucleotides: TGCGCCAGCAGTGACCCGACTAGCGGGGGTGGGACAGATACGCAGTATTTT.

A few counts support this clonotype. The gene calls are TRBV30 and TRBJ1-5, with TRBD1 identical over 8 bases. The germline V gene has CDR1 GTSNPN and CDR2 SVGIG (reference sequence). CDR3 length: 16 residues. The trim removed 5 bases at V and 1 base at J, leaving 10 bases unmatched. The CDR3 is CAWADPRGPSNQPQHF. The CDR3 DNA reads as TGTGCCTGGGCCGACCCCAGGGGGCCGAGCAATCAGCCCCAGCATTTT.

This clonotype has more than one count but fewer than ten. The chain is built from TRBV7-9 and TRBJ1-2, with TRBD1 as a possible D gene (5 bases). The ends were cut back, 4 bases at V and 1 base at J, with 19 bases in the middle. Germline V gene lookup returns CDR1 SEHNR and CDR2 FQNEAQ (reference sequence). The CDR3 has 17 residues. The CDR3 nucleotides read TGTGCCAGCAGCTCAACCTACCTTGGGACGAATAACTATGGCTACACCTTC. Encoded protein: CASSSTYLGTNNYGYTF.

A few counts support this clonotype. This chain connects TRBV5-6 to TRBJ2-3; 8 nucleotides match TRBD1. The V gene end was trimmed by 4 bases and the J gene end by 1 base; junction bases not matched to a gene: 8. This CDR3 has 16 amino acids. Germline values: CDR1 SGHDT, CDR2 YYEEEE. CDR3 nucleotide sequence: TGTGCCAGCAGCGATGGACAGGGTGGGGGCACAGATACGCAGTATTTT. This codes for CASSDGQGGGTDTQYF.

The gene calls are TRBV20-1 and TRBJ2-5; 10 bases are shared with TRBD2. Germline lookup yields CDR1 DFQATT and CDR2 SNEGSKA (reference sequence). J lost 1 base, V lost 6 bases, and 5 bases had no gene match. The CDR3 extends over 14 amino acids. The CDR3 reads CSATKREGQETQYF. CDR3 in DNA: TGCAGTGCAACAAAGCGGGAGGGCCAAGAGACCCAGTACTTC.

The chain carries TRBV20-1 and TRBJ1-2; D might be TRBD1 (6 bases). Trimming removed 6 bases from V and 10 bases from J, with 18 bases in between. In germline, CDR1 is DFQATT, CDR2 SNEGSKA (reference sequence). The CDR3 spans 12 residues. The CDR3 loop reads CSAGPVGGLYTF. CDR3 DNA: TGCAGTGCGGGGCCCGTAGGGGGGCTCTACACCTTC.